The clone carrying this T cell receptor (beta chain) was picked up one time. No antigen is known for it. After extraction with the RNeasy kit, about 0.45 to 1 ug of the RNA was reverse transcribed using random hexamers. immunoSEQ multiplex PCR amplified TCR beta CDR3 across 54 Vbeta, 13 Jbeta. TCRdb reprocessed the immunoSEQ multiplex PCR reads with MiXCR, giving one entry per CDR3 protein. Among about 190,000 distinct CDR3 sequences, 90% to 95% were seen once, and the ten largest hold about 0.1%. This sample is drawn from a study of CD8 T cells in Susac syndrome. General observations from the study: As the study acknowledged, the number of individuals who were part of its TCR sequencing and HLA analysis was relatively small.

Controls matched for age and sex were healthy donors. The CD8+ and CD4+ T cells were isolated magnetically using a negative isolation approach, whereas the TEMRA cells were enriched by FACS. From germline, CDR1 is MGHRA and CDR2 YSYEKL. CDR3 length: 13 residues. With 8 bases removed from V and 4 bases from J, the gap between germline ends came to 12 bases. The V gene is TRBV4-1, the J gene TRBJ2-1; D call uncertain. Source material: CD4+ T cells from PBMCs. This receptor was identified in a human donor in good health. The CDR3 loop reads CASQGPFYNEQFF. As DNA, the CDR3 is TGCGCCAGCCAAGGACCATTTTACAATGAGCAGTTCTTC.